The rows below give T cell receptor beta chains drawn from one sample of a study of T cell repertoires in cytomegalovirus infection. Antigen specificity for these receptors is unknown. MiXCR was run by TCRdb on the reads, yielding one entry per CDR3 protein. Here the sample spans 900,000 to 950,000 distinct CDR3 sequences, about a third being singletons. Sequenced here: cultured CD8+ T cells from PBMCs, sampled from culture after CMV antigen stimulation. These receptors all come from a human donor in good health (CMV status not recorded). Some clones in this sample may be carry-over from other donors' samples. CDR3s include the opening cysteine and the closing phenylalanine or tryptophan. A D gene is named only where the DNA matches it firmly. Clone size is shown for a subset of rows, as once, few, many or a class of expanded clone.

clone_size: many; j_call: TRBJ2-1; cdr3_length: 15; v_call: TRBV12-3/TRBV12-4; d_call: TRBD2; cdr3_nt: TGTGCCAGCAGTCTTTCTAGCGGGGGTAGGCATGAGCAGTTCTTC; cdr3_aa: CASSLSSGGRHEQFF
clone_size: .; j_call: TRBJ2-3; cdr3_length: 15; v_call: TRBV6-2/TRBV6-3; d_call: .; cdr3_nt: TGTGCCAGCAGTTTCCTAAAACCCGGCACAGATACGCAGTATTTT; cdr3_aa: CASSFLKPGTDTQYF
clone_size: many; j_call: TRBJ2-3; cdr3_length: 16; v_call: TRBV7-8; d_call: TRBD2; cdr3_nt: TGTGCCAGCAGCTCCTGGACTAGCGGGGGGCCAGATACGCAGTATTTT; cdr3_aa: CASSSWTSGGPDTQYF
clone_size: .; j_call: TRBJ2-1; cdr3_length: 16; v_call: TRBV20-1; d_call: TRBD2; cdr3_nt: TGCAGTGCTAGAGATCCAAGAGGACTAGCGGACAATGAGCAGTTCTTC; cdr3_aa: CSARDPRGLADNEQFF
clone_size: .; j_call: TRBJ2-2; cdr3_length: 11; v_call: TRBV12-3/TRBV12-4; d_call: .; cdr3_nt: TGTGCCAGCAGTATAGAGAGGGAGCTGTTTTTT; cdr3_aa: CASSIERELFF
clone_size: few; j_call: TRBJ2-5; cdr3_length: 14; v_call: TRBV6-6; d_call: .; cdr3_nt: TGTGCCAGCAGTTACTCGACAGCTTACGAGACCCAGTACTTC; cdr3_aa: CASSYSTAYETQYF
clone_size: few; j_call: TRBJ2-7; cdr3_length: 16; v_call: TRBV20-1; d_call: TRBD2; cdr3_nt: TGCAGTGCGAATTCCGGGACTAGCGGGGGCCTCTACGAGCAGTACTTC; cdr3_aa: CSANSGTSGGLYEQYF
clone_size: .; j_call: TRBJ1-1; cdr3_length: 17; v_call: TRBV5-1; d_call: .; cdr3_nt: TGCGCCAGCAGCCCCCAAGGCAGCTCCGGAACTGAAAGAAGAGCTTTCTTT; cdr3_aa: CASSPQGSSGTERRAFF
clone_size: .; j_call: TRBJ1-1; cdr3_length: 14; v_call: TRBV29-1; d_call: .; cdr3_nt: TGCAGCGTTGAAGGAGGGGAAGTTCGATCTGAAGCTTTCTTT; cdr3_aa: CSVEGGEVRSEAFF
clone_size: many; j_call: TRBJ2-3; cdr3_length: 18; v_call: TRBV6-5; d_call: TRBD2; cdr3_nt: TGTGCCAGCAGTTCCTCCTGGACTAGCGGTGCGAACACAGATACGCAGTATTTT; cdr3_aa: CASSSSWTSGANTDTQYF
clone_size: .; j_call: TRBJ1-6; cdr3_length: 14; v_call: TRBV27; d_call: .; cdr3_nt: TGTGCCAGCACCGAAGACAGGTTTCTTTCACCCCTCCACTTT; cdr3_aa: CASTEDRFLSPLHF
clone_size: .; j_call: TRBJ1-1; cdr3_length: 13; v_call: TRBV10-2; d_call: .; cdr3_nt: TGCGCCAGCAGAGGTTTTGAGAGTACTGAAGCTTTCTTT; cdr3_aa: CASRGFESTEAFF
clone_size: .; j_call: TRBJ1-1; cdr3_length: 13; v_call: TRBV6-5; d_call: .; cdr3_nt: TGTGCCAGCAGAATAACCCGCGGGACTGAAGCTTTCTTT; cdr3_aa: CASRITRGTEAFF
clone_size: .; j_call: TRBJ1-2; cdr3_length: 12; v_call: TRBV27; d_call: .; cdr3_nt: TGTGCCACCAAAGGGGGGGGCCATGGCTACACCTTC; cdr3_aa: CATKGGGHGYTF
clone_size: few; j_call: TRBJ1-2; cdr3_length: 12; v_call: TRBV27; d_call: .; cdr3_nt: TGTGCCAGCAGTTTTGCAGGCTATGGCTACACCTTC; cdr3_aa: CASSFAGYGYTF
clone_size: .; j_call: TRBJ1-4; cdr3_length: 16; v_call: TRBV15; d_call: TRBD1; cdr3_nt: TGTGCCACCAGCAGAACCGAGGACAGGACGGATGAAAAACTGTTTTTT; cdr3_aa: CATSRTEDRTDEKLFF
clone_size: few; j_call: TRBJ1-2; cdr3_length: 14; v_call: TRBV7-9; d_call: .; cdr3_nt: TGTGCCAGCAGCTTAGCGAGGGCCTACTATGGCTACACCTTC; cdr3_aa: CASSLARAYYGYTF
clone_size: .; j_call: TRBJ2-5; cdr3_length: 15; v_call: TRBV2; d_call: .; cdr3_nt: TGTGCCAGCAGTGAATTGGGTGGGATGGAGGAGACCCAGTACTTC; cdr3_aa: CASSELGGMEETQYF
clone_size: .; j_call: TRBJ1-2; cdr3_length: 15; v_call: TRBV7-6; d_call: .; cdr3_nt: TGTGCCAGCAGCTTAGCGGCAGGCCCTAACTATGGCTACACCTTC; cdr3_aa: CASSLAAGPNYGYTF
clone_size: .; j_call: TRBJ1-2; cdr3_length: 14; v_call: TRBV7-9; d_call: .; cdr3_nt: TGTGCCAGCAGCTTAGTGTTCGACTTCTATGGCTACACCTTC; cdr3_aa: CASSLVFDFYGYTF
clone_size: once; j_call: TRBJ1-2; cdr3_length: 14; v_call: TRBV29-1; d_call: TRBD1; cdr3_nt: TGCAGCGTTGAGGACAGGACCCCAACTGGCGGCTACACCTTC; cdr3_aa: CSVEDRTPTGGYTF
clone_size: many; j_call: TRBJ2-5; cdr3_length: 13; v_call: TRBV7-2; d_call: .; cdr3_nt: TGTGCCAGCAGCTTAAATAAGCGAGAGACCCAGTACTTC; cdr3_aa: CASSLNKRETQYF
clone_size: few; j_call: TRBJ1-1; cdr3_length: 15; v_call: TRBV5-1; d_call: .; cdr3_nt: TGCGCCAGCAGCGGCGGCGGCAGTTTGAACACTGAAGCTTTCTTT; cdr3_aa: CASSGGGSLNTEAFF
clone_size: few; j_call: TRBJ1-2; cdr3_length: 13; v_call: TRBV12-3/TRBV12-4; d_call: TRBD1; cdr3_nt: TGTGCCAGCAGTTTCGGACAGGGGAATGGCTACACCTTC; cdr3_aa: CASSFGQGNGYTF
clone_size: few; j_call: TRBJ1-6; cdr3_length: 14; v_call: TRBV20-1; d_call: .; cdr3_nt: TGCAGTGCTCCGGACATCTCGGATAATTCACCCCTCCACTTT; cdr3_aa: CSAPDISDNSPLHF
clone_size: .; j_call: TRBJ1-1; cdr3_length: 16; v_call: TRBV27; d_call: .; cdr3_nt: TGTGCCAGCAGTTTTGGCCCACTTAGTGGGAACACTGAAGCTTTCTTT; cdr3_aa: CASSFGPLSGNTEAFF
clone_size: .; j_call: TRBJ1-2; cdr3_length: 15; v_call: TRBV6-5; d_call: .; cdr3_nt: TGTGCCAGCAGTTACGCCGTTTGGGGGGCGTATGGCTACACCTTC; cdr3_aa: CASSYAVWGAYGYTF
clone_size: few; j_call: TRBJ2-1; cdr3_length: 15; v_call: TRBV6-6; d_call: TRBD2; cdr3_nt: TGTGCCAGCGGAGGTCGGCGGGGGGGCCTAGATGAGCAGTTCTTC; cdr3_aa: CASGGRRGGLDEQFF
clone_size: many; j_call: TRBJ2-1; cdr3_length: 16; v_call: TRBV12-3/TRBV12-4; d_call: TRBD2; cdr3_nt: TGTGCCAGCAGTTCAACCCGGACTAGTGCCTACAATGAGCAGTTCTTC; cdr3_aa: CASSSTRTSAYNEQFF
clone_size: many; j_call: TRBJ1-5; cdr3_length: 12; v_call: TRBV27; d_call: .; cdr3_nt: TGTGCCAGCAGCTTTGCTAATCAGCCCCAGCATTTT; cdr3_aa: CASSFANQPQHF
clone_size: .; j_call: TRBJ2-7; cdr3_length: 16; v_call: TRBV7-9; d_call: .; cdr3_nt: TGTGCCAGCAGCTCGGGACTTTCCGACGGATTCGACGAGCAGTACTTC; cdr3_aa: CASSSGLSDGFDEQYF
clone_size: many; j_call: TRBJ2-2; cdr3_length: 14; v_call: TRBV12-3/TRBV12-4; d_call: .; cdr3_nt: TGTGCCAGTAATACCGAGGGGGACACCGGGGAGCTGTTTTTT; cdr3_aa: CASNTEGDTGELFF
clone_size: few; j_call: TRBJ1-5; cdr3_length: 16; v_call: TRBV7-8; d_call: .; cdr3_nt: TGTGCCAGCAGCCCGGGGCCGGGGTTTAGCAATCAGCCCCAGCATTTT; cdr3_aa: CASSPGPGFSNQPQHF
clone_size: .; j_call: TRBJ1-6; cdr3_length: 15; v_call: TRBV25-1; d_call: .; cdr3_nt: TGTGCCAGCAGTGAATACCCTGGGGAGAATTCACCCCTCCACTTT; cdr3_aa: CASSEYPGENSPLHF
clone_size: .; j_call: TRBJ1-2; cdr3_length: 14; v_call: TRBV6-1; d_call: TRBD1; cdr3_nt: TGTGCCAGCAGACCGACAGGGCCTGGCTATGGCTACACCTTC; cdr3_aa: CASRPTGPGYGYTF
clone_size: many; j_call: TRBJ2-3; cdr3_length: 16; v_call: TRBV7-2; d_call: TRBD2; cdr3_nt: TGTGCCAGCAGCCGTGGACTAGCGGGGTCCACAGATACGCAGTATTTT; cdr3_aa: CASSRGLAGSTDTQYF
clone_size: few; j_call: TRBJ2-5; cdr3_length: 14; v_call: TRBV7-8; d_call: .; cdr3_nt: TGTGCCAGCAGCCTGGACCCCACCGGGGAGACCCAGTACTTC; cdr3_aa: CASSLDPTGETQYF
clone_size: many; j_call: TRBJ2-2; cdr3_length: 13; v_call: TRBV10-3; d_call: .; cdr3_nt: TGTGCCATCAGTGGTAAGGGCACCGGGGAGCTGTTTTTT; cdr3_aa: CAISGKGTGELFF
clone_size: many; j_call: TRBJ1-1; cdr3_length: 15; v_call: TRBV7-9; d_call: .; cdr3_nt: TGTGCCAGCAGCCCCCTCCTTGGACAGAACACTGAAGCTTTCTTT; cdr3_aa: CASSPLLGQNTEAFF
clone_size: many; j_call: TRBJ2-1; cdr3_length: 13; v_call: TRBV27; d_call: .; cdr3_nt: TGTGCCAGCAGCTTAGGGCGTTACAATGAGCAGTTCTTC; cdr3_aa: CASSLGRYNEQFF
clone_size: many; j_call: TRBJ1-1; cdr3_length: 12; v_call: TRBV7-9; d_call: .; cdr3_nt: TGTGCCAGCAGCTTAAGCGGGGCTGAAGCTTTCTTT; cdr3_aa: CASSLSGAEAFF